This is a list of T cell receptor beta chains from one sample in a study of beta chain features in type 1 diabetes. The protocol was immunoSEQ multiplex PCR, while the TCRdb copy is restricted to in-frame clones and leaves out a portion. This sample has some 640,000 clones, with around 15% found just once. Specimen: naive CD4+ T cells from blood. Receptors originate from a man in his late teens or twenties with type 1 diabetes. Each CDR3 is given with its conserved first and last residue. D genes are given only for firm matches. Size tells how often a clone was seen (once, few, many) or the class of an expanded clone, and some rows leave it out.

>TRBV5-1|few|TRBJ2-1|TRBD1|14
TGCGCCAGCAGCAATCCGGGACAGATGGATGAGCAGTTCTTC
CASSNPGQMDEQFF
>TRBV4-1|NA|TRBJ2-7|NA|16
TGCGCCAGCAGCCAAGGTGAGCGTCGGAGCTCCTACGAGCAGTACTTC
CASSQGERRSSYEQYF
>TRBV7-9|few|TRBJ2-3|TRBD2|18
TGTGCCAGCAGCTTTGAAGCGGGAATAGGCACGGGCACAGATACGCAGTATTTT
CASSFEAGIGTGTDTQYF
>TRBV11-3|few|TRBJ2-1|NA|16
TGTGCCAGCAGCTTAACTGACGGTGGAGAGATTAATGAGCAGTTCTTC
CASSLTDGGEINEQFF
>TRBV29-1|few|TRBJ1-2|NA|10
TGCAGCTCTTGGGCGGATGGCTACACCTTC
CSSWADGYTF
>TRBV7-2|NA|TRBJ2-7|TRBD2|15
TGTGCCAGCAGCTTACTAGCGGGGGTGTCCTACGAGCAGTACTTC
CASSLLAGVSYEQYF
>TRBV27|once|TRBJ1-6|TRBD1|15
TGTGCCAGCAGTTTGGGACAGGGACGCGTTCTTCCCCTCCACTTT
CASSLGQGRVLPLHF
>TRBV11-2|few|TRBJ1-1|NA|14
TGTGCCAGCAGCTCAGGACAGCTGAACACTGAAGCTTTCTTT
CASSSGQLNTEAFF
>TRBV29-1|NA|TRBJ2-6|TRBD1|18
TGCAGCGTTGAATGGTTCGGAGACAGGGACTCTGGGGCCAACGTCCTGACTTTC
CSVEWFGDRDSGANVLTF
>TRBV7-2|NA|TRBJ2-3|NA|14
TGTGCCAGCAGCTTAGCTAGTAGCACAGATACGCAGTATTTT
CASSLASSTDTQYF
>TRBV30|NA|TRBJ2-1|NA|15
TGTGCCTGGGGCCGCACGACAAGCTCCTACAATGAGCAGTTCTTC
CAWGRTTSSYNEQFF
>TRBV7-9|few|TRBJ1-5|NA|16
TGTGCCAGCAGCTTACATCGCCTCGGACGTAATCAGCCCCAGCATTTT
CASSLHRLGRNQPQHF
>TRBV5-1|NA|TRBJ1-2|NA|12
TGCGCCAGCAGAACGGAGGAAGGGGGCTACACCTTC
CASRTEEGGYTF
>TRBV7-2|few|TRBJ2-2|NA|14
TGTGCCAGCAGAAGGGGGGCTCCCAAGGGGGAGCTGTTTTTT
CASRRGAPKGELFF
>TRBV11-1|few|TRBJ1-1|NA|13
TGTGCCAGCAGTAAACAGGGGAACACTGAAGCTTTCTTT
CASSKQGNTEAFF